The 8 T cell receptor beta chains listed next were all sequenced from one sample in a study of shared clonotypes between healthy human individuals. Method: immunoSEQ multiplex PCR; TCRdb's copy keeps in-frame clones and lacks some. The profile shows over a million clones, around 98% of them singletons. Sequencing used naive CD4+ T cells sorted from blood. Documented subset: CD45RA+ positively selected. These receptors all come from a man aged 30 to 39 in good health.

J is TRBJ2-7 and V is TRBV5-8; 12 nucleotides align to TRBD2. The CDR3 totals 14 residues. With 0 bases clipped from V and 10 bases from J, the junction kept 5 bases outside the gene matches. Germline V lookup: CDR1 SGHTS, CDR2 YDEGEE. The CDR3 DNA is TGTGCCAGCAGCTTGGTAACTAGCGGGAGGCTCCAGTACTTC. Translation gives CASSLVTSGRLQYF. Drawing the rest from reference TRBV5-8 and TRBJ2-7, the complete variable domain is EAGVTQSPTHLIKTRGQQATLRCSPISGHTSVYWYQQALGLGLQFLLWYDEGEERNRGNFPPRFSGRQFPNYSSELNVNALELEDSALYLCASSLVTSGRLQYFGPGTRLTVT.

V and J are TRBV27 and TRBJ2-5; 7 bases are shared with TRBD2. V lost 5 bases and J lost 5; bases outside the gene matches: 11. CDR1 and CDR2 from the germline V gene are MNHEY and SMNVEV (reference sequence). The CDR3 covers 15 residues. CDR3 loop: CASSQYTGRDETQYF. The CDR3 region has the DNA TGTGCCAGCAGTCAATATACTGGGAGGGACGAGACCCAGTACTTC.

The CDR3 region is CASRSTREGDQPQHF. The CDR3 bases are TGTGCCAGCAGATCGACTCGTGAGGGGGATCAGCCCCAGCATTTT. V is TRBV7-9 and J is TRBJ1-5, with D possibly being TRBD1 (6 bases). The V gene lost 6 bases and the J gene lost 5 bases, with 17 bases spanning the gap. Germline values: CDR1 SEHNR, CDR2 FQNEAQ (reference sequence). The CDR3 spans 15 residues. Full variable domain (remainder filled in from reference TRBV7-9 and TRBJ1-5): DTGVSQNPRHKITKRGQNVTFRCDPISEHNRLYWYRQTLGQGPEFLTYFQNEAQLEKSRLLSDRFSAERPKGSFSTLEIQRTEQGDSAMYLCASRSTREGDQPQHFGDGTRLSIL.

In its sample, this clone was seen once. The J gene is TRBJ1-4, the V gene TRBV5-4; D not resolved. CDR1 is SGHNT, CDR2 YYREEE, per germline (reference sequence). Deletions cut 4 bases from V and 4 bases from J, with 14 bases between. The CDR3 sequence is 15 residues long. The CDR3 coding sequence is TGTGCCAGCAGCCCTGGACGGCGCGGTAATGAAAAACTGTTTTTT. This gives the protein CASSPGRRGNEKLFF.

This clone was detected only once. Other DNA sequences in the same sample also yield this CDR3. The V and J genes are TRBV18 and TRBJ1-5, with TRBD1 matching 10 bases. This CDR3 spans 15 amino acids. Trimming removed 3 bases from V and 1 base from J; junction bases left unmatched: 0. Germline CDR1 reads KGHSH; CDR2 reads LQKENI. The CDR3 nucleotides read TGTGCCAGCTCACCGGGACAGGGGAGCAATCAGCCCCAGCATTTT. Translating it yields CASSPGQGSNQPQHF. The full variable domain, completed using reference TRBV18 and TRBJ1-5, is NAGVMQNPRHLVRRRGQEARLRCSPMKGHSHVYWYRQLPEEGLKFMVYLQKENIIDESGMPKERFSAEFPKEGPSILRIQQVVRGDSAAYFCASSPGQGSNQPQHFGDGTRLSIL.

This sequence joins TRBV11-2 and TRBJ2-5, with TRBD1 identical over 8 bases. Per germline, CDR1 SGHAT and CDR2 FQNNGV. The length of the CDR3 is 14 residues. The junction had 1 base not matched to a gene; V was cut back by 4 bases and J by 0 bases. The CDR3 DNA is TGTGCCAGCAGCTCAGGGGGCAACCAAGAGACCCAGTACTTC. It encodes CASSSGGNQETQYF.

V usage is TRBV14 and J usage is TRBJ1-1; 9 bases are a match to TRBD1. The CDR3 is 14 residues long. V lost 5 bases and J lost 5; bases outside the gene matches: 6. Germline V lookup: CDR1 SGHDN, CDR2 FVKESK. The CDR3: CASSEYRGPTEAFF. DNA of the CDR3: TGTGCCAGCAGCGAATACAGGGGGCCGACTGAAGCTTTCTTT. The entire variable domain, with the rest obtained from reference TRBV14 and TRBJ1-1, is as follows: EAGVTQFPSHSVIEKGQTVTLRCDPISGHDNLYWYRRVMGKEIKFLLHFVKESKQDESGMPNNRFLAERTGGTYSTLKVQPAELEDSGVYFCASSEYRGPTEAFFGQGTRLTVV.

The genes are TRBV19 and TRBJ2-1; no clear D. This CDR3 spans 13 amino acids. Per germline, CDR1 LNHDA and CDR2 SQIVND (reference sequence). The V gene lost 6 bases and the J gene lost 4 bases, with 10 bases spanning the gap. The chain's CDR3 is CASSKSVYNEQFF. The DNA for the CDR3 is TGTGCCAGTAGCAAGTCGGTATACAATGAGCAGTTCTTC.